One sample yielded the 21 T cell receptor beta chains listed below, sequenced in a study of radiation and T cells in renal cell carcinoma. Time point specified: blood 2 weeks post-SBRT. Treatment specified: 15 Gy SBRT to primary tumor, nephrectomy 4 weeks later. Method: immunoSEQ multiplex PCR; TCRdb's copy keeps in-frame clones and lacks some. Of 45,000 to 55,000 clones in the sample, 80% were seen once. Material: blood, obtained from a patient whose treatment included radiotherapy and nephrectomy. These receptors all come from a woman between 65 and 79 years old with renal cell carcinoma.

The chain combines TRBV19 with TRBJ1-6; TRBD1 matches at 7 bases. The ends lost 3 bases at V and 8 bases at J; junction bases unmatched: 4. Germline V gene sequence: CDR1 LNHDA, CDR2 SQIVND (reference sequence). The length of the CDR3 is 14 residues. CDR3 protein: CASSIRGIDSPLHF. The CDR3 DNA is TGTGCCAGTAGTATCAGGGGGATCGATTCACCCCTCCACTTT.

This clone came up a few times. V and J are TRBV5-4 and TRBJ1-1; the D is unclear. Trimming pared 4 bases from V and 0 bases from J, leaving 4 bases between. CDR1 is SGHNT, CDR2 YYREEE, per germline (reference sequence). The CDR3 extends over 12 amino acids. DNA of the CDR3: TGTGCCAGCAGCCCGGTGAACACTGAAGCTTTCTTT. Protein sequence: CASSPVNTEAFF.

V gene TRBV5-5 combines with J gene TRBJ2-7; TRBD2 might be the D (6 bases). CDR1 and CDR2 from the germline V gene are SGHKS and YYEKEE (reference sequence). This CDR3 is built from 14 residues. V lost 0 bases, J lost 4 bases, and 11 bases lay in between. CDR3 loop: CASSLVGGIYEQYF. Written as DNA, the CDR3 is TGTGCCAGCAGCTTGGTTGGGGGGATATACGAGCAGTACTTC.

The chain links TRBV11-1 to TRBJ2-2, with TRBD1 as a possible D gene (5 bases). V lost 4 bases to trimming and J lost 1 base, with 13 bases between them. The CDR3 covers 16 residues. Germline V gene sequence: CDR1 SGHAT, CDR2 FQDESV (reference sequence). DNA for the CDR3: TGTGCCAGCAGCTCTCCCTACACAGGGAACACCGGGGAGCTGTTTTTT. Translating gives CASSSPYTGNTGELFF.

This clone occurred many times. This chain joins TRBV30 and TRBJ1-5; tentatively, D is TRBD1 (6 bases). The germline V gene has CDR1 GTSNPN and CDR2 SVGIG (reference sequence). The CDR3 consists of 15 residues. V was shortened by 2 bases and J by 6 bases, with 17 bases between the two germline ends. CDR3 residues: CAWSSTLGGRQPQHF. The CDR3 DNA follows: TGTGCCTGGAGTTCTACCTTGGGGGGCCGTCAGCCCCAGCATTTT.

This chain connects TRBV27 to TRBJ2-7, with D possibly being TRBD1 or TRBD2 (5 bases each). Germline-derived CDR1 and CDR2 are MNHEY and SMNVEV (reference sequence). The germline V and J ends were trimmed by 6 bases and 0 bases, with 15 bases remaining between them. The CDR3 covers 15 residues. CDR3 amino acids: CASRPGGGNSYEQYF. For the CDR3, the DNA is TGTGCCAGCAGGCCCGGTGGGGGAAACTCCTACGAGCAGTACTTC.

The chain uses TRBV7-9 and TRBJ1-6; 7 bases match TRBD1. Trimming took 5 bases from V and 10 from J; bases not matched to a gene: 8. Germline V gene data show CDR1 as SEHNR and CDR2 as FQNEAQ (reference sequence). This CDR3 spans 14 amino acids. CDR3 residues: CASSAGQSGSPLHF. The DNA of the CDR3 is TGTGCCAGCAGCGCGGGACAGTCCGGGTCACCCCTCCACTTT.

The chain combines TRBV7-3 with TRBJ2-2; maybe TRBD1 (6 bases). The germline V gene has CDR1 SGHTA and CDR2 FQGTGA. The CDR3 totals 15 residues. Deletions cut 4 bases from V and 4 bases from J, with 13 bases between. DNA of the CDR3: TGTGCCAGCAGCTCCTTCACAGGGAGCACCGGGGAGCTGTTTTTT. Translating it yields CASSSFTGSTGELFF.

V gene TRBV5-1 combines with J gene TRBJ1-2, with D possibly matching TRBD1 (6 bases). CDR1 is SGHRS, CDR2 YFSETQ, per germline. This CDR3 is built from 16 residues. Trimming cost V 4 bases and J 4 bases, with 20 bases left between them. CDR3 protein: CASSPGGPGAGYGYTF. In DNA form, the CDR3 reads TGCGCCAGCAGCCCCGGAGGGCCGGGGGCGGGCTATGGCTACACCTTC.

The rearrangement uses TRBV27 and TRBJ1-1; D remains unclear. Trimming pared 6 bases from V and 1 base from J, leaving 12 bases between. This CDR3 is built from 14 residues. From germline, CDR1 is MNHEY and CDR2 SMNVEV (reference sequence). This chain's CDR3 is CASRWVGSNTEAFF. CDR3 DNA: TGTGCCAGCAGGTGGGTGGGTTCGAACACTGAAGCTTTCTTT.

The chain links TRBV6-1 to TRBJ2-1; the match to TRBD1 covers 7 bases. Looked up from germline, CDR1 is MNHNS and CDR2 is SASEGT. The V and J ends lost 4 bases and 5 bases, in that order; junction bases with no gene match: 8. The CDR3 is 15 residues long. This CDR3 is CASSGRQGGNNEQFF. CDR3 DNA: TGTGCCAGCAGTGGTAGACAGGGTGGGAACAATGAGCAGTTCTTC.

This chain links TRBV7-9 with TRBJ2-5; D is unclear. The germline V gene encodes CDR1 SEHNR and CDR2 FQNEAQ (reference sequence). The germline V and J ends were trimmed by 2 bases and 4 bases, with 5 bases remaining between them. The CDR3 has 12 residues. The CDR3 loop is CASSLLGETQYF. CDR3 nucleotides: TGTGCCAGCAGCTTACTCGGAGAGACCCAGTACTTC.

This chain links TRBV7-8 with TRBJ1-5; TRBD1 aligns across 7 bases. This CDR3 spans 14 amino acids. V dropped 5 bases and J dropped 4; count of bases not matched to a gene: 5. CDR1 and CDR2 (germline): SGHVS, FQNEAQ. DNA for the CDR3: TGTGCCAGCAGCATCCGACAGGGAAATCAGCCCCAGCATTTT. This gives the protein CASSIRQGNQPQHF. Looking up the rest from reference TRBV7-8 and TRBJ1-5 gives the full variable domain: GAGVSQSPRYKVAKRGQDVALRCDPISGHVSLFWYQQALGQGPEFLTYFQNEAQLDKSGLPSDRFFAERPEGSVSTLKIQRTQQEDSAVYLCASSIRQGNQPQHFGDGTRLSIL.

The chain couples TRBV5-5 to TRBJ1-1; possibly TRBD1 for D (6 bases). Trimming removed 4 bases from V and 2 bases from J, with 12 bases in between. The CDR3 has 14 residues. The germline gives CDR1 SGHKS, CDR2 YYEKEE (reference sequence). CDR3 loop: CASSGMTGNTEAFF. The CDR3 DNA follows: TGTGCCAGCAGCGGGATGACAGGAAACACTGAAGCTTTCTTT. The full variable domain, rest sourced from reference TRBV5-5 and TRBJ1-1, is DAGVTQSPTHLIKTRGQQVTLRCSPISGHKSVSWYQQVLGQGPQFIFQYYEKEERGRGNFPDRFSARQFPNYSSELNVNALLLGDSALYLCASSGMTGNTEAFFGQGTRLTVV.

The chain couples TRBV5-4 to TRBJ2-7, with no clear D. V lost 3 bases and J 2 bases, leaving 15 bases between the germline ends. Germline V gene sequence: CDR1 SGHNT, CDR2 YYREEE (reference sequence). The CDR3 runs to 15 residues. CDR3 sequence reads: CASSSRDRSAYEQYF. The CDR3 DNA sequence: TGTGCCAGCAGCTCGCGCGACCGGTCAGCCTACGAGCAGTACTTC.

The chain uses TRBV4-1 and TRBJ1-2; 7 bases are shared with TRBD1. This CDR3 comprises 15 residues. Germline CDR1 and CDR2: MGHRA and YSYEKL. V shed 2 bases and J 0 bases; nucleotides not matched to a gene: 3. CDR3 nucleotide sequence: TGCGCCAGCAGCCAACCCGACAGGGCTAACTATGGCTACACCTTC. Amino acid sequence: CASSQPDRANYGYTF.

This clone showed up just once. The CDR3 DNA is TGTGCCAGCAGCTTCGGGGGCTCCGCCTACAATGAGCAGTTCTTC. Protein: CASSFGGSAYNEQFF. The chain joins TRBV9 to TRBJ2-1; D possibly uses TRBD1 or TRBD2 (6 bases each). Trimming took 4 bases from V and 2 from J, leaving 13 bases between them. CDR3 length: 15 residues. The V gene's germline CDR1 is SGDLS and CDR2 YYNGEE.

The chain couples TRBV19 to TRBJ1-5, with D maybe TRBD1 (5 bases). The CDR3 has 14 residues. Trimming cost V 1 base and J 3 bases, with 7 bases left between them. CDR1 is LNHDA, CDR2 SQIVND, per germline (reference sequence). The CDR3 nucleotides are TGTGCCAGTAGTATAGGACAGTACAATCAGCCCCAGCATTTT. Translating gives CASSIGQYNQPQHF.

This clone was recorded once. The chain recombines TRBV4-1 with TRBJ2-1; D ambiguous. Trimming left V 0 bases short and J 10 bases short, with 10 bases between. This CDR3 is 13 amino acids long. Germline V gives CDR1 MGHRA, CDR2 YSYEKL. The CDR3 loop is CASSQDRALEQFF. The CDR3 bases are TGCGCCAGCAGCCAAGATCGGGCTCTGGAGCAGTTCTTC.

V is TRBV20-1 and J is TRBJ2-7, with D unclear. There are 11 residues in the CDR3. CDR1 is DFQATT and CDR2 is SNEGSKA in the germline V gene (reference sequence). The V and J ends lost 6 bases and 4 bases respectively, with 10 bases between them. The CDR3 nucleotides read TGCAGTGCGGGTAAAGCATACGAGCAGTACTTC. Translation gives CSAGKAYEQYF.

J is TRBJ1-1 and V is TRBV19; 7 bases agree with TRBD1. Germline-derived CDR1 and CDR2 are LNHDA and SQIVND (reference sequence). Trimming took 6 bases from V and 4 from J; bases not matched to a gene: 5. The CDR3 spans 13 residues. CDR3 residues: CASRNRGATEAFF. The DNA for the CDR3 is TGTGCCAGTAGAAACAGGGGAGCCACTGAAGCTTTCTTT.